What follows are 14 T cell receptor beta chains derived from one specimen sequenced in a study of monozygotic twins with inflammatory bowel disease. TCRdb re-called the 5' RACE reads; one entry per CDR3 protein, DNA not given. This listing includes some 160,000 distinct CDR3 sequences. Sequenced sample: blood. The receptors here all came from a human donor with ulcerative colitis or Crohn's disease, or a healthy co-twin of an affected twin (not recorded which).

The chain is built from TRBV5-6 and TRBJ1-2. The CDR3 totals 15 residues. From germline, CDR1 is SGHDT and CDR2 YYEEEE. CDR3 amino acids: CASSLVTRASNGYTF.

The V call is TRBV27, the J call TRBJ1-2. The CDR3 is 16 residues long. Germline V gene lookup returns CDR1 MNHEY and CDR2 SMNVEV (reference sequence). This CDR3 reads CASSREAGTSNYGYTF.

The rearrangement joins TRBV10-2 to TRBJ2-7. The CDR3 is 12 residues long. Germline CDR1 WSHSY, CDR2 SAAADI. CDR3 amino acids: CASSSVPYEQYF.

The V call is TRBV20-1, the J call TRBJ2-7; TCRdb's D call, TRBD1, is unchecked because there is no DNA. The germline CDR1 and CDR2 sequences are DFQATT and SNEGSKA (reference sequence). The CDR3 runs 13 residues. CDR3 amino acids: CSARAGENGEQYF.

The V call is TRBV3-1, the J call TRBJ1-3. CDR1 LGHDT and CDR2 YNNKEL come from the germline V gene (reference sequence). The CDR3 is made up of 14 amino acids. The CDR3 sequence: CASSQASSGNTIYF.

The chain recombines TRBV19 with TRBJ2-7; without DNA, the TCRdb call of TRBD1 cannot be checked. This CDR3 has 14 residues. Germline values: CDR1 LNHDA, CDR2 SQIVND (reference sequence). CDR3 protein: CASSSRDRAHEQYF.

The chain employs TRBV25-1 and TRBJ1-1. The CDR3 totals 13 residues. Germline assignment: CDR1 MGHDK and CDR2 SYGVNS. CDR3 sequence: CASSEKGDTEAFF.

The genes are TRBV24-1 and TRBJ2-1; the D call from TCRdb, TRBD2, cannot be confirmed without DNA. This CDR3 spans 16 amino acids. CDR1 and CDR2 from the germline V gene are KGHDR and SFDVKD. This CDR3 is CATSDPTSGSGYEQFF.

This chain connects TRBV5-4 to TRBJ2-7; the TRBD2 assignment by TCRdb is unverifiable without DNA. This CDR3 has 13 residues. CDR1 is SGHNT, CDR2 YYREEE, per germline (reference sequence). CDR3 amino acids: CASSVTPSWEQYF.

V usage is TRBV14 and J usage is TRBJ2-5; TCRdb picks TRBD1, but there is no DNA to check that call. The CDR3 is 14 residues long. Germline assignment: CDR1 SGHDN and CDR2 FVKESK. This chain's CDR3 is CASSQDRIPGGQYF.

The chain uses TRBV20-1 and TRBJ2-3; TCRdb returns TRBD2, unconfirmable since there is no DNA. The germline V gene has CDR1 DFQATT and CDR2 SNEGSKA (reference sequence). The CDR3 sequence is 14 residues long. The CDR3 spells CSARAGGSTDTQYF.

The CDR3 loop reads CATSDAPGTGGSTGELFF. The chain is built from TRBV24-1 and TRBJ2-2; TCRdb picks TRBD1, but there is no DNA to check that call. The CDR3 loop spans 18 amino acids. Per germline, CDR1 KGHDR and CDR2 SFDVKD.

The genes are TRBV7-9 and TRBJ1-5; TCRdb calls TRBD1, which cannot be checked without DNA. This CDR3 spans 15 amino acids. Germline CDR1 and CDR2: SEHNR and FQNEAQ (reference sequence). Here the CDR3 reads CASSLGGAWNQPQHF.

Here the CDR3 reads CSVGGTRTYEQYF. The V gene is TRBV29-1, the J gene TRBJ2-7; checking the TCRdb D call of TRBD2 is not possible without DNA. Germline CDR1 SQVTM, CDR2 ANQGSEA. There are 13 residues in the CDR3.